This TCR beta chain was obtained from a study of blood T cell repertoires in COVID-19 (dated by TCRdb to the early 2020s). Study-level background: Samples from collaborators originated in the United States, Italy and Spain and spanned both the acute and convalescent phases of COVID-19. The repertoires were released in a freely available public database intended as a resource for research on the immune response to SARS-CoV-2. The samples were drawn from two sources: the first 160 participants of the ongoing ImmuneRACE study, and 1,000 to 1,500 subjects contributed by 6 global collaborators. Where HLA class I and class II types were available, the types were taken from metadata supplied by the sample provider, not from assay-based typing. The prospective study material was composed of cDNA or gDNA derived from T cells, B-cell-depleted T cells, or PBMCs. Nearly every sample came with metadata listing a de-identified subject ID, COVID-19 status, age in years and sex. Subjects who had been exposed to COVID-19, were actively infected with it, or had recovered from it provided the deeply sampled blood TCRbeta repertoires that made up the dataset. Results the study describes overall, beyond this receptor: The amount of clinical and demographic metadata varied by source and participant and was provided uncurated.

The immunoSEQ Assay, a bias-controlled multiplex PCR, was used to amplify TCRbeta CDR3 regions from genomic DNA. The study's own analysis went as follows. Within the assay, amplification of reference gene primers was used to estimate how many nucleated cells each sample contained. To quantify the absolute abundance of each unique TCRbeta CDR3 rearrangement, sequence reads were collapsed and filtered. For each sample, productive Simpson clonality was calculated as the square root of Simpson's diversity index across productive rearrangements. TCRdb retrieved this table from immuneACCESS and kept in-frame rearrangements only. Not all clones are present; in checked studies, unresolved V genes account for under half, and no reason is known for the remainder. V and J calls plus clone size are reproduced from that table; the DNA served to infer D and trimming. The sample includes about 250,000 clones, with around 89% observed a single time. 2% to 3% of the sample rests with the top ten.

To note about this clone: Its antigen remains undetermined. Base quality data are lacking; no much larger clone is found one base away.

There are 13 amino acids in the CDR3, from cysteine to phenylalanine inclusive. Kept here is only the CDR3 DNA, which spans 39 bases and is read in frame from base 1. CDR1 and CDR2, per the germline V gene, are SGHRS and YFSETQ. V is clipped by 1 base and J by 2 bases, and the sequence between their germline boundaries is 6 bases long. Participants in the prospective study were aged roughly 18 to 100 years, lived in under 30 United States geographic areas, and enrolled through a virtual design. Cohort assignment in the prospective study relied on participant-reported clinical history from a screening survey and a study questionnaire. Recovered participants in ImmuneRACE Cohort 3 were defined as having two consecutive negative NP/OP PCR tests, clearance from a healthcare professional, or resolution of symptoms. Each participant in the prospective study had whole blood, serum and a nasopharyngeal or oropharyngeal swab collected by mobile phlebotomists. Participants in the prospective study had the option to provide additional blood draws and questionnaires over an approximately two-month period. Blood samples from the prospective study were shipped frozen or at room temperature prior to DNA extraction.

The TCR sequence derives from a woman under 30 who had recovered from COVID-19. The V gene is TRBV5-1 and the J gene is TRBJ1-1, with the D gene uncertain. Source material: PBMCs or T cells enriched from blood (not recorded which). The nucleotide sequence reads as follows: TGCGCCAGCAGCTTGCAACATAACACTGAAGCTTTCTTT. Translated, this gives CASSLQHNTEAFF. The reference TRBV5-1 and TRBJ1-1 proteins fill in what lies around the CDR3, so the full variable domain reads KAGVTQTPRYLIKTRGQQVTLSCSPISGHRSVSWYQQTPGQGLQFLFEYFSETQRNKGNFPGRFSGRQFSNSRSEMNVSTLELGDSALYLCASSLQHNTEAFFGQGTRLTVV.